Listed below are T cell receptor beta chains from one sample, sequenced in a study of T cells in Graves' hyperthyroidism and ophthalmopathy. From the multiplex PCR reads, TCRdb called clonotypes with MiXCR, one entry per CDR3 protein. This sample has fewer than 900,000 distinct CDR3 sequences, with around 17% found just once. Sequenced: blood. All receptors derive from a man aged 18 to 30 with Graves' hyperthyroidism. Both conserved end residues are part of each CDR3. The order of the fields is V gene, D gene, clone size, J gene, CDR3 DNA, CDR3 protein. A D gene is named only where the DNA matches it firmly. Size is stated for part of the rows, as once, few or many counts, or as a class when the clone is expanded.

>TRBV6-2/TRBV6-3|.|many|TRBJ2-1
TGTGCCAGCAGTTCGACAGTTTCCAATGAGCAGTTCTTC
CASSSTVSNEQFF
>TRBV20-1|TRBD1|many|TRBJ2-1
TGCAGTGCGGGCAGACAGGGGGCGGATTACAATGAGCAGTTCTTC
CSAGRQGADYNEQFF
>TRBV7-2|.|many|TRBJ2-7
TGTGCCAGCAGCTTAGATGGCAGCGAAAGCTCCTACGAGCAGTACTTC
CASSLDGSESSYEQYF
>TRBV2|.|.|TRBJ1-3
TGTGCCAGCAGGCCTACAGGAGTAAGCTCTGGAAACACCATATATTTT
CASRPTGVSSGNTIYF
>TRBV20-1|.|.|TRBJ2-1
TGCAGTAAATGGAGTTCGGGGAACAATGAGCAGTTCTTC
CSKWSSGNNEQFF
>TRBV18|.|many|TRBJ2-5
TGTGCCAGCTCAAAAAAAGGCACAAATCAAGAGACCCAGTACTTC
CASSKKGTNQETQYF
>TRBV5-1|.|many|TRBJ2-1
TGCGCCAGCAGCCCCGCTCGGACATTCCCCGCACACAATGAGCAGTTCTTC
CASSPARTFPAHNEQFF
>TRBV15|TRBD2|.|TRBJ2-7
TGTGCCACCAGCAGAGATCGCGGGGGGCCCTACGAGCAGTACTTC
CATSRDRGGPYEQYF
>TRBV27|.|few|TRBJ2-5
TGTGCCAGCAGAAATCAGATACAAGAGACCCAGTACTTC
CASRNQIQETQYF
>TRBV7-6|TRBD1|.|TRBJ2-5
TGTGCCAGCAGCCCCAGGGGTACAGGGGGCGTGTGGACCCAGTACTTC
CASSPRGTGGVWTQYF
>TRBV6-1|TRBD1|.|TRBJ1-1
TGTGCCACCTTCTTCCCGAGACAGGGGCTGAATGAAGCTTTCTTT
CATFFPRQGLNEAFF
>TRBV6-1|TRBD1|.|TRBJ2-6
TGTGCCACCCGGACAGGGGGCTCTGGGGCCAACGTCCTGACTTTC
CATRTGGSGANVLTF
>TRBV20-1|TRBD1|few|TRBJ2-7
TGCAGTGCCAACGGACAGGGCCACGAGCAGTACTTC
CSANGQGHEQYF
>TRBV28|.|many|TRBJ1-1
TGTGCCAGCAGTTTATGGGGGAGCACTGAAGCTTTCTTT
CASSLWGSTEAFF
>TRBV24-1|.|.|TRBJ2-2
TGTGCCACATCGGAAGCGGTTACCGGGGAGCTGTTTTTT
CATSEAVTGELFF
>TRBV3-1|.|few|TRBJ1-3
TGTGCCAGCAGCCAAGACGGGGGATCTGGAAACACCATATATTTT
CASSQDGGSGNTIYF
>TRBV7-3|.|.|TRBJ1-2
TGTGCCAGCAGCCTACCCGTTCAGGGCTATGGCTACACCTTC
CASSLPVQGYGYTF
>TRBV4-2|.|once|TRBJ2-5
TGTGCCAGCAGCCAAGTGAGCTATTTTAAGGAGACCCAGTACTTC
CASSQVSYFKETQYF
>TRBV10-3|.|many|TRBJ1-1
TGTGCCATCAGTGAGTACACTGAAGCTTTCTTT
CAISEYTEAFF
>TRBV7-2|.|.|TRBJ1-3
TGTGCCAGCAGCTACGACGGCTCTGGAAACACCATATATTTT
CASSYDGSGNTIYF
>TRBV20-1|.|many|TRBJ2-1
TGCAGTGCTAGAGACACCCAGGTCGGTGCCTACAATGAGCAGTTCTTC
CSARDTQVGAYNEQFF
>TRBV10-3|.|.|TRBJ1-1
TGTGCCATCAGTGGAAGGGACACCAGCACTGAAGCTTTCTTT
CAISGRDTSTEAFF
>TRBV6-1|TRBD2|many|TRBJ2-1
TGTGCCAGCAGTTATGCAAGCGGGAGGGCCTTCAGCCATGAGCAGTTCTTC
CASSYASGRAFSHEQFF
>TRBV19|TRBD2|few|TRBJ2-7
TGTGCCAGTAGTATTGGAGGGAGCGGGAACGAGCAGTACTTC
CASSIGGSGNEQYF
>TRBV6-2/TRBV6-3|.|many|TRBJ2-2
TGTGCCAGCAGTTACGGCGGGGAGCTGTTTTTT
CASSYGGELFF
>TRBV30|.|many|TRBJ1-2
TGTGCCTGGAGTGTACTAGGCTATGGCTACACCTTC
CAWSVLGYGYTF
>TRBV6-1|.|few|TRBJ1-1
TGTGCCAGCAGTCCCCGGGGGGGGGGGAACACTGAAGCTTTCTTT
CASSPRGGGNTEAFF
>TRBV20-1|.|.|TRBJ2-4
TGCAGTGCTAGAGATGACAGAAACATTCAGTACTTC
CSARDDRNIQYF
>TRBV7-9|TRBD2|few|TRBJ2-3
TGTGCCAGCAGCTTAGCGACCAGCGGGAGGACAGATACGCAGTATTTT
CASSLATSGRTDTQYF
>TRBV5-8|TRBD1|many|TRBJ2-2
TGTGCCAGCAGTACCGGGACAGGGGGGACTCGGACCGGGGAGCTGTTTTTT
CASSTGTGGTRTGELFF
>TRBV9|.|.|TRBJ2-5
TGTGCCAGCAGCGTAGAGGTAGGGAGTCAAGAGACCCAGTACTTC
CASSVEVGSQETQYF
>TRBV12-3/TRBV12-4|.|many|TRBJ1-6
TGTGCCAGCAGTCGGGGGAATTCACCCCTCCACTTT
CASSRGNSPLHF
>TRBV12-3/TRBV12-4|TRBD2|many|TRBJ2-1
TGTGCCAGCAGTTTCTTCCGGACTAGCGGGAGGGCCTATGAGCAGTTCTTC
CASSFFRTSGRAYEQFF
>TRBV19|TRBD2|once|TRBJ2-3
TGTGCCAGTAGTATATTTTCTAGCGGGAGGGGAGATACGCAGTATTTT
CASSIFSSGRGDTQYF
>TRBV7-9|.|once|TRBJ2-7
TGTGCCAGCAGCTTAGAACTCTACGAGCAGTACTTC
CASSLELYEQYF
>TRBV6-2/TRBV6-3|.|many|TRBJ2-6
TGTGCCAGCAACCCCGGGGCCAACGTCCTGACTTTC
CASNPGANVLTF
>TRBV7-9|.|.|TRBJ2-7
TGTGCCAGCAGCTATTCCGGGACACAAATCGAGCAGTACTTC
CASSYSGTQIEQYF
>TRBV24-1|TRBD2|.|TRBJ2-1
TGTGCCACCAGTGATTTCCGCAGCGGGAGAAATGCCAATGAGCAGTTCTTC
CATSDFRSGRNANEQFF
>TRBV28|.|few|TRBJ2-3
TGTGCCAGCAGGGGAGGGGGGAAGGGTACGCAGTATTTT
CASRGGGKGTQYF
>TRBV20-1|TRBD2|few|TRBJ2-3
TGCAGTGCTAGAGAGCTTAGCGGGAGCAAGGGCACAGATACGCAGTATTTT
CSARELSGSKGTDTQYF
>TRBV2|TRBD1|.|TRBJ2-1
TGTGCCAGGACCTGGACAGGGGGAGGCAATGAGCAGTTCTTC
CARTWTGGGNEQFF
>TRBV18|.|many|TRBJ1-4
TGTGCCAGCTCATCCCGGGAAAAACTGTTTTTT
CASSSREKLFF